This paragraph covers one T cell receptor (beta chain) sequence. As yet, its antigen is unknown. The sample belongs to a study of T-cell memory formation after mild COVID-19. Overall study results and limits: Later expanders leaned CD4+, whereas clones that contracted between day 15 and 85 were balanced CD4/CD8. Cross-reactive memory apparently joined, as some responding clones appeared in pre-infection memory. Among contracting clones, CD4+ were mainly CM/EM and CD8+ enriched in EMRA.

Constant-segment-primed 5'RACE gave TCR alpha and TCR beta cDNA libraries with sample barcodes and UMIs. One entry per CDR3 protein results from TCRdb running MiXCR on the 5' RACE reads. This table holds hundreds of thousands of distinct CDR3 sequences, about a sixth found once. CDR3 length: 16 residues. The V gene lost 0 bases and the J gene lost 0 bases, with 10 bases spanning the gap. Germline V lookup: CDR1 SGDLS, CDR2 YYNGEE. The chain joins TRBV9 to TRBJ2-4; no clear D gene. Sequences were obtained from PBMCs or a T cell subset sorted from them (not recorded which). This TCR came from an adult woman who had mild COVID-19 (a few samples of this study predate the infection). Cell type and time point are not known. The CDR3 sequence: CASSVAAGGAKNIQYF. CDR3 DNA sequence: TGTGCCAGCAGCGTAGCTGCAGGTGGAGCCAAAAACATTCAGTACTTC.